The 15 T cell receptor beta chains reported below all come from one sample, sequenced in a study of CD8 T cells in ankylosing spondylitis. Broader study findings: In ankylosing spondylitis blood, a motif of fewer than 10 highly homologous TCR beta variants appeared characteristic.

TCRdb passed the 5' RACE reads through MiXCR, listing each CDR3 protein once. The sample lists over 700,000 distinct CDR3 sequences; around 20% were seen once. These receptors have no known antigen. Sequenced material: blood, either unsorted or a sorted T cell fraction (not recorded which). These receptors originate from a male donor with ankylosing spondylitis.

This clonotype was recorded a few times. V gene TRBV4-1 combines with J gene TRBJ2-5; TRBD2 aligns across 9 bases. The junction had 6 bases not matched to a gene; V was cut back by 0 bases and J by 1 base. Germline V gene data show CDR1 as MGHRA and CDR2 as YSYEKL. CDR3 length equals 17 residues. This CDR3 is CASSQDKASGIQETQYF. As DNA, the CDR3 is TGCGCCAGCAGCCAAGATAAGGCTAGCGGGATCCAAGAGACCCAGTACTTC.

The chain carries TRBV5-1 and TRBJ2-1; D could derive from TRBD1 or TRBD2 (5 bases each). The V and J ends lost 0 bases and 4 bases respectively, with 11 bases between them. Germline values: CDR1 SGHRS, CDR2 YFSETQ. The CDR3 runs 15 residues. CDR3 residues: CASSLGGFSYNEQFF. The CDR3 DNA reads TGCGCCAGCAGCTTGGGGGGGTTCTCATACAATGAGCAGTTCTTC.

The chain links TRBV5-1 to TRBJ1-3; no reliable D call. This CDR3 comprises 15 residues. Germline lookup yields CDR1 SGHRS and CDR2 YFSETQ. V was pared by 4 bases and J by 1 base, with 12 bases between. The CDR3 sequence is CASSVDVRSGNTIYF. The CDR3 DNA is TGCGCCAGCAGCGTGGACGTAAGATCTGGAAACACCATATATTTT.

The rearrangement joins TRBV11-3 to TRBJ2-2; no reliable D call. V shed 5 bases and J shed 7 bases, with 8 bases lying between them. The CDR3 is 12 residues long. The germline V gene has CDR1 SGHNT and CDR2 YENEEA. CDR3 in amino acids: CASSPDHGELFF. CDR3 DNA sequence: TGTGCCAGCAGCCCGGACCACGGGGAGCTGTTTTTT.

This clonotype was counted at least ten times. One end of the junction is discordant with germline, which a read error may explain. The chain couples TRBV12-3 or TRBV12-4 to TRBJ1-5, with D unclear. The CDR3 spans 14 residues. The CDR3 loop reads CASSLGSSNQPQHF. In DNA, the CDR3 is TGCGCCAGCAGCTTGGGGTCCAGCAATCAGCCCCAGCATTTT.

The chain carries TRBV6-5 and TRBJ1-1; 10 bases align to TRBD1. The CDR3 runs to 15 residues. CDR1 MNHEY and CDR2 SVGAGI come from the germline V gene. J lost 5 bases, V lost 4 bases, and 7 bases had no gene match. CDR3 in DNA: TGTGCCAGCAGTTCCCGACAGGGGGCGGTTACTGAAGCTTTCTTT. It specifies CASSSRQGAVTEAFF.

This chain connects TRBV3-1 to TRBJ2-5; D is unresolved. The CDR3 is 14 residues long. Trimming took 1 base from V and 2 from J, leaving 8 bases between them. CDR1 LGHDT and CDR2 YNNKEL come from the germline V gene (reference sequence). CDR3 sequence (DNA): TGTGCCAGCAGCCAAGTCCGGGCTCAAGAGACCCAGTACTTC. This translates into CASSQVRAQETQYF.

The chain employs TRBV12-3 or TRBV12-4 and TRBJ2-1, with D unclear. Trimming stripped 4 bases from V and 3 bases from J, with 19 bases between. This CDR3 region has 17 residues. CDR3 sequence: CASSSADGAKSYNEQFF. The DNA of the CDR3 is TGTGCCAGCAGTTCCGCTGACGGCGCGAAAAGCTACAATGAGCAGTTCTTC.

The CDR3 protein is CASSLDDRSRVLPNEQFF. The CDR3 DNA reads TGTGCCAGCAGCTTAGACGACCGGTCGAGGGTTCTCCCCAATGAGCAGTTCTTC. This rearrangement joins TRBV7-8 to TRBJ2-1, with D possibly matching TRBD2 (5 bases). V lost 1 base, J lost 6 bases, and 22 bases lay in between. CDR1 is SGHVS, CDR2 FQNEAQ, per germline. The CDR3 loop spans 18 amino acids.

This clonotype has more than one count but fewer than ten. The V gene is TRBV4-2, the J gene TRBJ2-1; 8 bases are shared with TRBD2. The V gene end was trimmed by 5 bases and the J gene end by 5 bases; junction bases not matched to a gene: 11. CDR3 size: 16 residues. Per germline, CDR1 LGHNA and CDR2 YNFKEQ. CDR3: CASSARGLGGDNEQFF. The CDR3 DNA reads TGTGCCAGCAGCGCCCGGGGACTAGGAGGGGACAATGAGCAGTTCTTC.

The chain combines TRBV12-3 or TRBV12-4 with TRBJ2-2; D is undetermined. V was pared by 7 bases and J by 0 bases, with 9 bases between. The CDR3 is made up of 14 amino acids. This CDR3 reads CASTPYANTGELFF. Written as DNA, the CDR3 is TGTGCCAGCACCCCCTATGCGAACACCGGGGAGCTGTTTTTT.

The V call is TRBV20-1, the J call TRBJ2-5; 9 bases are shared with TRBD1. The CDR3 is 15 residues long. Looked up from germline, CDR1 is DFQATT and CDR2 is SNEGSKA (reference sequence). V lost 6 bases and J lost 5; bases outside the gene matches: 13. The CDR3 is CSANQGTGFGETQYF. The CDR3 coding sequence is TGCAGTGCCAATCAAGGGACAGGGTTCGGGGAGACCCAGTACTTC.

This clonotype was seen more than once but under ten times. The rearrangement links TRBV15 to TRBJ1-2; D call uncertain. The CDR3 runs 14 residues. Germline values: CDR1 LNHNV, CDR2 YYDKDF (reference sequence). The V end lost 0 bases, the J end lost 8 bases, and 13 bases lay between the germline ends. CDR3 bases: TGTGCCACCAGCAGAGATATCGGGTCTCAGGGCTACACCTTC. The encoded protein is CATSRDIGSQGYTF.

The gene calls are TRBV5-1 and TRBJ2-5; D perhaps matches TRBD2 (7 bases). The germline V gene has CDR1 SGHRS and CDR2 YFSETQ. The CDR3 covers 16 residues. V was clipped by 4 bases and J by 5 bases, with 21 bases between them. The CDR3 here is CASSLPGGLGSETQYF. CDR3 bases: TGCGCCAGCAGCCTACCCGGGGGGCTTGGCAGCGAGACCCAGTACTTC. Full variable domain (missing parts from reference TRBV5-1 and TRBJ2-5): KAGVTQTPRYLIKTRGQQVTLSCSPISGHRSVSWYQQTPGQGLQFLFEYFSETQRNKGNFPGRFSGRQFSNSRSEMNVSTLELGDSALYLCASSLPGGLGSETQYFGPGTRLLVL.

This clonotype came up a few times. V is TRBV5-6 and J is TRBJ2-4; D uncertain. Trimming took 0 bases from V and 7 from J, leaving 11 bases between them. CDR3 size: 14 residues. CDR1 is SGHDT and CDR2 is YYEEEE in the germline V gene. The DNA for the CDR3 is TGTGCCAGCAGCTTGGGGCGGATTAGGAACATTCAGTACTTC. This sequence encodes CASSLGRIRNIQYF. The full variable domain, completed using reference TRBV5-6 and TRBJ2-4, is DAGVTQSPTHLIKTRGQQVTLRCSPKSGHDTVSWYQQALGQGPQFIFQYYEEEERQRGNFPDRFSGHQFPNYSSELNVNALLLGDSALYLCASSLGRIRNIQYFGAGTRLSVL.